The clone carrying this T cell receptor (beta chain) was detected only once. Here immunoSEQ multiplex PCR was the method, and the copy in TCRdb shows in-frame clones only, minus some. The table records under 70,000 clones, 75% to 90% of them present only once. This sample is part of a study of OX40 agonist ivuxolimab in advanced cancers. Here the sequenced sample was CD4+ or CD8+ T cells sorted from blood, taken in a trial of the OX40 agonist ivuxolimab. The TCR originated in an adult with an advanced solid tumor such as melanoma, head and neck, liver or kidney cancer.

CDR3 sequence: CASSLGGLYEKLFF. DNA of the CDR3: TGTGCCAGCAGCTTGGGGGGGTTATATGAAAAACTGTTTTTT. J is TRBJ1-4 and V is TRBV11-2, with TRBD1 as a possible D gene (5 bases). V was cut by 3 bases and J by 6 bases, with 11 bases left in between. Germline lookup yields CDR1 SGHAT and CDR2 FQNNGV. This CDR3 comprises 14 residues.